Below, 25 T cell receptor beta chains from the same sample are listed, as sequenced in a study of OX40 agonist ivuxolimab in advanced cancers. Using immunoSEQ multiplex PCR, the repertoire was profiled, and TCRdb retains in-frame clones only, with some absent. Here the sample spans roughly 58,000 clones, 70% to 90% being singletons. Source: CD4+ or CD8+ T cells sorted from blood, taken in a trial of the OX40 agonist ivuxolimab. The receptors come from an adult with an advanced solid tumor such as melanoma, head and neck, liver or kidney cancer.

V gene TRBV4-2 combines with J gene TRBJ1-4, with D possibly matching TRBD1 (5 bases). Germline lookup yields CDR1 LGHNA and CDR2 YNFKEQ. The CDR3 is 14 amino acids. Trimming cost V 5 bases and J 6 bases, with 13 bases left between them. CDR3 DNA sequence: TGTGCCAGCAGCGCGGGACCTGTGGATGAAAAACTGTTTTTT. Translated: CASSAGPVDEKLFF.

This chain joins TRBV6-6 and TRBJ2-2, with 12 bases identical to TRBD2. Germline V gene data show CDR1 as MNHNY and CDR2 as SVGAGI (reference sequence). CDR3 length: 15 amino acids. V lost 7 bases, J lost 3 bases, and 3 bases stayed unmatched. The CDR3 is CASNGLAGHTGELFF. In nucleotides, the CDR3 is TGTGCCAGCAACGGACTAGCGGGGCACACCGGGGAGCTGTTTTTT.

This chain joins TRBV6-6 and TRBJ1-4, with D tentatively TRBD1 (6 bases). The V end was cut by 6 bases, the J end by 5 bases, with 16 bases between. CDR3 size: 15 residues. CDR1 is MNHNY, CDR2 SVGAGI, per germline (reference sequence). In nucleotides, the CDR3 is TGTGCCAGCAGAGAACCGGGAGGGGGGAATGAAAAACTGTTTTTT. As protein: CASREPGGGNEKLFF.

The chain links TRBV30 to TRBJ1-2; 9 bases line up with TRBD1. Germline CDR1 GTSNPN, CDR2 SVGIG (reference sequence). This CDR3 is built from 15 residues. V gave up 3 bases and J gave up 4 bases; unmatched junction bases: 9. The CDR3 here is CAWRGLGTGPYGYTF. The CDR3 bases are TGTGCCTGGAGGGGGTTGGGGACAGGGCCCTATGGCTACACCTTC.

V is TRBV5-1 and J is TRBJ2-7, with 7 positions matching TRBD1. The ends lost 4 bases at V and 0 bases at J; junction bases unmatched: 19. Germline CDR1 is SGHRS and CDR2 is YFSETQ. The CDR3 consists of 19 residues. This CDR3 is CASSVEPGQPSENSYEQYF. The CDR3 nucleotides read TGCGCCAGCAGCGTGGAGCCGGGACAGCCCAGTGAAAACTCCTACGAGCAGTACTTC.

The chain is built from TRBV6-5 and TRBJ1-4; 8 nucleotides line up with TRBD1. The J segment lost 7 bases and the V segment lost 6 bases, leaving 7 bases of the junction unmatched. Germline CDR1 reads MNHEY; CDR2 reads SVGAGI. The CDR3 spans 14 residues. The CDR3 DNA reads TGTGCCAGCAGGGGGACAGGACGAGCTGAAAAACTGTTTTTT. Translation: CASRGTGRAEKLFF.

The V call is TRBV7-2, the J call TRBJ2-7, with TRBD2 matching 9 bases. Germline CDR1 reads SGHTA; CDR2 reads FQGNSA. The CDR3 contains 13 residues. V gave up 7 bases and J gave up 4 bases; unmatched junction bases: 5. The CDR3 is CASTRTSVYEQYF. CDR3 nucleotide sequence: TGTGCCAGCACCCGGACTAGCGTTTACGAGCAGTACTTC.

V is TRBV6-1 and J is TRBJ1-2; no reliable D call. The CDR3 has 12 amino acids. Germline CDR1 MNHNS, CDR2 SASEGT. Between the trimmed V and J ends, which lost 4 bases and 4 bases, there was a span of 7 bases. CDR3 sequence reads: CASSGFGYGYTF. The DNA of the CDR3 is TGTGCCAGCAGTGGATTCGGCTATGGCTACACCTTC.

The count of this clone is one. The chain carries TRBV18 and TRBJ1-4, with unresolved D. V lost 5 bases and J 3 bases, leaving 10 bases between the germline ends. The germline V gene encodes CDR1 KGHSH and CDR2 LQKENI. This CDR3 region has 14 residues. The CDR3 DNA reads as TGTGCCAGCTCAAACCTCGGATCTAATGAAAAACTGTTTTTT. Protein product: CASSNLGSNEKLFF.

The count of this clone is one. The rearrangement uses TRBV11-2 and TRBJ2-7; 8 bases line up with TRBD1. V dropped 1 base and J dropped 6; count of bases not matched to a gene: 5. CDR3 length equals 14 residues. Looked up from germline, CDR1 is SGHAT and CDR2 is FQNNGV. CDR3 region: CASSLVDRVGEQYF. DNA of the CDR3: TGTGCCAGCAGCTTAGTGGACAGGGTGGGCGAGCAGTACTTC.

Only a few counts were recorded for this clone. V and J are TRBV5-5 and TRBJ2-2, with TRBD2 matching 7 bases. The junction had 9 bases not matched to a gene; V was cut back by 1 base and J by 6 bases. This CDR3 has 16 residues. Per the germline V gene, CDR1 is SGHKS and CDR2 is YYEKEE (reference sequence). In DNA form, the CDR3 reads TGTGCCAGCAGCTTGAGTGGCGGGAGAAGTGCCGGGGAGCTGTTTTTT. Protein: CASSLSGGRSAGELFF.

The chain's CDR3 is CASSIVRGTDQPQHF. DNA of the CDR3: TGTGCCAGTAGTATAGTCAGGGGGACCGATCAGCCCCAGCATTTT. This sequence joins TRBV19 and TRBJ1-5; 7 bases align to TRBD1. This CDR3 spans 15 amino acids. Germline lookup yields CDR1 LNHDA and CDR2 SQIVND (reference sequence). Trimming took 1 base from V and 5 from J; bases not matched to a gene: 5.

V gene TRBV5-1 combines with J gene TRBJ2-7; tentatively, D is TRBD1 (5 bases). The CDR3 sequence is 13 residues long. V was cut by 7 bases and J by 2 bases, with 13 bases left in between. Germline assignment: CDR1 SGHRS and CDR2 YFSETQ. CDR3 sequence (DNA): TGCGCCAGCGCTGGGATCAGGGCCTACGAGCAGTACTTC. It encodes CASAGIRAYEQYF.

The gene calls are TRBV29-1 and TRBJ1-2; a possible D gene is TRBD1 (5 bases). The CDR3 contains 12 residues. Germline CDR1 SQVTM, CDR2 ANQGSEA. This CDR3 is CATGGVQYGYTF. CDR3 DNA: TGCGCCACGGGGGGGGTTCAATATGGCTACACCTTC.

The genes are TRBV7-6 and TRBJ2-1, with D perhaps assigned TRBD1 or TRBD2 (5 bases each). Trimming took 4 bases from V and 2 from J, leaving 15 bases between them. CDR1 is SGHVS and CDR2 is FNYEAQ in the germline V gene. The CDR3 runs 16 residues. The CDR3 protein is CASSSPRGRPYNEQFF. The CDR3, as DNA: TGTGCCAGCAGCTCCCCGAGGGGACGCCCCTACAATGAGCAGTTCTTC.

This rearrangement joins TRBV7-9 to TRBJ1-4; D is ambiguous. From germline, CDR1 is SEHNR and CDR2 FQNEAQ (reference sequence). This CDR3 has 13 amino acids. V shed 1 base and J shed 8 bases, with 8 bases lying between them. The CDR3 DNA sequence: TGTGCCAGCAGCTTAGGACCGGAAGAAAAACTGTTTTTT. Protein product: CASSLGPEEKLFF.

The chain joins TRBV4-1 to TRBJ2-1; 9 nucleotides align to TRBD1. This CDR3 comprises 16 residues. V shed 4 bases, J shed 5 bases, and the junction held 9 bases outside the gene matches. The V gene's germline CDR1 is MGHRA and CDR2 YSYEKL. As DNA, the CDR3 is TGCGCCAGCAGCCTGAACACCGGGACAGGGCACAATGAGCAGTTCTTC. Translation gives CASSLNTGTGHNEQFF.

The V gene is TRBV19, the J gene TRBJ1-3; D not resolved. The CDR3 has 15 residues. V lost 5 bases to trimming and J lost 0 bases, with 11 bases between them. Germline-derived CDR1 and CDR2 are LNHDA and SQIVND (reference sequence). The CDR3 nucleotides read TGTGCCAGTAGTGAGCCGGGCCGCTCTGGAAACACCATATATTTT. It codes for CASSEPGRSGNTIYF.

The chain links TRBV18 to TRBJ1-2; 7 bases align to TRBD1. CDR3 length: 12 amino acids. CDR1 KGHSH and CDR2 LQKENI come from the germline V gene. Trimming removed 3 bases from V and 8 bases from J; junction bases left unmatched: 3. CDR3 sequence (DNA): TGTGCCAGCTCACCGAAGACAGGGGGCTACACCTTC. Translated: CASSPKTGGYTF.

This chain connects TRBV7-2 to TRBJ2-7, with D possibly being TRBD1 (6 bases). Trimming removed 4 bases from V and 6 bases from J, with 16 bases in between. This CDR3 contains 14 residues. The germline CDR1 and CDR2 sequences are SGHTA and FQGNSA. The CDR3 is CASSWGPGVGEQYF. CDR3 DNA sequence: TGTGCCAGCAGCTGGGGGCCCGGGGTCGGCGAGCAGTACTTC.

This clone was seen just once. V is TRBV6-1 and J is TRBJ2-2, with 9 bases fitting TRBD1. The CDR3 loop spans 14 amino acids. Trimming cost V 5 bases and J 6 bases; bases outside gene matches: 4. Germline V gene sequence: CDR1 MNHNS, CDR2 SASEGT. CDR3 loop: CASSRTGESGELFF. For the CDR3, the DNA is TGTGCCAGCAGTCGGACAGGGGAATCCGGGGAGCTGTTTTTT.

There are a few counts of this clone. Additional DNA sequences in this sample encode the identical CDR3. J is TRBJ1-6 and V is TRBV5-1; no reliable D call. The CDR3 totals 13 residues. V was clipped by 5 bases and J by 1 base, with 4 bases between them. CDR1 is SGHRS, CDR2 YFSETQ, per germline. The CDR3 here is CASRGSYNSPLHF. The CDR3 coding sequence is TGCGCCAGCAGGGGTTCCTATAATTCACCCCTCCACTTT.

This clone was counted at least ten times. The chain employs TRBV21-1 and TRBJ2-1; no check of the table's D call, TRBD1, against the DNA was made. TRBV21-1 is a pseudogene segment. The length of the CDR3 is 14 residues. CDR3 nucleotides: TGTGCCAGCAGCCAGTCCAAAACGTACAATGAGCAGTTCTTC. Protein: CASSQSKTYNEQFF.

The V call is TRBV2, the J call TRBJ1-4; TRBD1 is a possible D gene (6 bases). The V end was cut by 2 bases, the J end by 1 base, with 8 bases between. Germline assignment: CDR1 SNHLY and CDR2 FYNNEI. The CDR3 has 15 residues. DNA for the CDR3: TGTGCCAGCAGTGAACAGGGGAGAACTAATGAAAAACTGTTTTTT. This translates into CASSEQGRTNEKLFF.

This clone appeared once. The chain has TRBV4-1 and TRBJ1-2; D unclear. Trimming removed 3 bases from V and 8 bases from J, with 19 bases in between. The CDR3 has 15 residues. Per the germline V gene, CDR1 is MGHRA and CDR2 is YSYEKL. In DNA form, the CDR3 reads TGCGCCAGCAGCCAGGATAGAAGCCGAGCGGGGGGCTACACCTTC. Translation: CASSQDRSRAGGYTF.